These 2 T cell receptor beta chains originate from one sample sequenced in a study of cytomegalovirus exposure and HLA in healthy donors. Primers included in the PCR were 60 Vbeta and 13 Jbeta primers. The data were produced by immunoSEQ multiplex PCR, yet TCRdb's version contains in-frame clones alone and is incomplete. Across 110,000 to 150,000 clones, the top ten clones capture 0.75% to 1% of the sample. The sequencing sample was made of PBMCs. These receptors all stem from a male donor in good health and CMV-seronegative.

The V and J genes are TRBV15 and TRBJ2-5; D not resolved. Trimming removed 5 bases at V and 5 bases at J, with 6 bases between. Germline lookup yields CDR1 LNHNV and CDR2 YYDKDF (reference sequence). The CDR3 runs 11 residues. In DNA form, the CDR3 reads TGTGCCACCAGCCGGAGTGAGACCCAGTACTTC. It specifies CATSRSETQYF.

The rearrangement uses TRBV30 and TRBJ2-5; possible D gene TRBD1, 7 bases. The end of the DNA fits TRBJ2-7 better, so the J call may be wrong. Germline CDR1 GTSNPN, CDR2 SVGIG (reference sequence). The CDR3 totals 17 residues. The CDR3 region has the DNA TGTGCCTGGAGTGACGGACCGACAGGGACTCTAAGCTACGAGCAGTACTTC. It is translated as CAWSDGPTGTLSYEQYF.